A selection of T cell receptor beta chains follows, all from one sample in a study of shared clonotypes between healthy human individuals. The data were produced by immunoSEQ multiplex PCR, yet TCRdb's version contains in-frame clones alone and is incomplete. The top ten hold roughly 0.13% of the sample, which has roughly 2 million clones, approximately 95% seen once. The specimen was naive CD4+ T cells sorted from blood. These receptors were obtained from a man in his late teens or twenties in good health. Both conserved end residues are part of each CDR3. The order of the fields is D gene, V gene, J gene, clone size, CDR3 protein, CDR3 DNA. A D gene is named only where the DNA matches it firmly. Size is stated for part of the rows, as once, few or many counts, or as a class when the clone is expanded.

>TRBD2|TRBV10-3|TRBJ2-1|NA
CAIRDGDYSMDEQFF
TGTGCCATCAGAGACGGGGACTACTCGATGGATGAGCAGTTCTTC
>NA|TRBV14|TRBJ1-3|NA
CASAPRIGGNTIYF
TGTGCCAGCGCCCCCCGGATCGGTGGAAACACCATATATTTT
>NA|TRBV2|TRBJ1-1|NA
CASSEESGRGEAFF
TGTGCCAGCAGTGAAGAGTCGGGGAGGGGGGAAGCTTTCTTT
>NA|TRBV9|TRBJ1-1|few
CASSVSAAGRERTEAFF
TGTGCCAGCAGCGTAAGCGCAGCGGGAAGGGAAAGGACTGAAGCTTTCTTT
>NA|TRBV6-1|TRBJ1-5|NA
CASSEGLTNQPQHF
TGTGCCAGCAGTGAGGGACTGACCAATCAGCCCCAGCATTTT
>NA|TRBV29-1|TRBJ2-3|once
CSVTTGRWEDTQYF
TGCAGCGTCACTACAGGGCGGTGGGAAGATACGCAGTATTTT
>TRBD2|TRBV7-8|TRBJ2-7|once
CASSQTGLGYEQYF
TGTGCCAGCAGTCAAACGGGACTAGGCTACGAGCAGTACTTC
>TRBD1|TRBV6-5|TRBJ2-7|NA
CASSYSFWDRGYEQYF
TGTGCCAGCAGTTACTCTTTCTGGGACAGGGGGTACGAGCAGTACTTC
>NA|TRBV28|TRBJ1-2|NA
CASRTTGSLDGYTF
TGTGCCAGCAGGACTACAGGAAGCCTCGATGGCTACACCTTC
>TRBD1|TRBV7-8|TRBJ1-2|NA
CASRPLTGAGSRGYTF
TGTGCCAGCAGACCGCTTACAGGGGCGGGATCTCGGGGCTACACCTTC
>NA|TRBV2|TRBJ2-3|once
CATGTDTQYF
TGTGCCACCGGCACAGATACGCAGTATTTT
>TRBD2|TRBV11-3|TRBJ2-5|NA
CASSWSGGETETQYF
TGTGCCAGCAGCTGGAGCGGGGGGGAGACTGAGACCCAGTACTTC
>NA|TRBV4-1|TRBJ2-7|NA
CASSQDLSATYEQYF
TGCGCCAGCAGCCAAGATCTCAGCGCTACCTACGAGCAGTACTTC